The clone carrying this TCR beta chain was counted only a few times. What it binds is not known. V was shortened by 3 bases and J by 2 bases, with 13 bases between the two germline ends. Germline V CDR1 and CDR2: DFQATT, SNEGSKA (reference sequence). The length of the CDR3 is 14 residues. Researchers made TCR cDNA using 5'RACE template switching, and this step added a universal primer site and UMIs. Each CDR3 protein is one row after TCRdb ran MiXCR on the 5' RACE reads. The sample has under 550,000 distinct CDR3 sequences, just over 20% seen once. This specimen comes from a study of T cells after yellow fever vaccination. Study findings and constraints: Reappearing after the booster were most of the clones from primary vaccination (about 96% CD4, 85% to 90% CD8). Only a minor proportion of clonotypes was detected across both CD4 and CD8 compartments.

The chain recombines TRBV20-1 with TRBJ2-5, with D perhaps TRBD1 or TRBD2 (6 bases each). The receptor comes from a man between 18 and 29 years old who received the YFV17D yellow fever vaccine. This sample comprised PBMCs, obtained 20 to 25 days after the first yellow fever vaccination. The CDR3 DNA sequence: TGCAGTGCTAGGGAGAGGGGGGCACAAGAGACCCAGTACTTC. Translation gives CSARERGAQETQYF.